This TCR beta chain was documented in a study of blood T cell repertoires in COVID-19. TCRdb keeps only in-frame clones here, not all; method: immunoSEQ multiplex PCR. The repertoire holds roughly 160,000 clones, with approximately 81% as singletons. Categorization into cohorts depended on clinical history that participants reported. CDR1 and CDR2 (germline): SGHTA, FQGTGA. The CDR3 has 13 residues. Trimming took off 4 bases at V and 13 bases at J, with 19 bases between the two ends. The sequenced sample consisted of PBMCs or T cells enriched from blood (not recorded which). The sequence was obtained from a man in his 60s who had recovered from COVID-19. This rearrangement joins TRBV7-3 to TRBJ1-2; the D gene is possibly TRBD1 (6 bases). This CDR3 is CASSSRTAQRVTF. The CDR3 DNA reads TGTGCCAGCAGCTCTAGGACAGCCCAAAGAGTCACCTTC.